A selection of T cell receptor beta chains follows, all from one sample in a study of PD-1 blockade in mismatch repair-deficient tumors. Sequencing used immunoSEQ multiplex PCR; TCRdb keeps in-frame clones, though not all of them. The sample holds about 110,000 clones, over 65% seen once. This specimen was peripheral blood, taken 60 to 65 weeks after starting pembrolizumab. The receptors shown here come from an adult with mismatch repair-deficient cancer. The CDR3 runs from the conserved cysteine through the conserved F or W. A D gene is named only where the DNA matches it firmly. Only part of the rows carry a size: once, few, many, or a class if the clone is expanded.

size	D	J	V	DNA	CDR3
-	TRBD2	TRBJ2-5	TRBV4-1	TGCGCCAGCAGCCAAGATAGCCTAGCGGGAGTGGAGACCCAGTACTTC	CASSQDSLAGVETQYF
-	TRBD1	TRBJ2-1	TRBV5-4	TGTGCCAGCAGCCCGAGACAGGGGGCCTACAATGAGCAGTTCTTC	CASSPRQGAYNEQFF
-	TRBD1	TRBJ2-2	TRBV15	TGTGCCACCAGCAGAGATCGCGACAGGGTGGACGATACCGGGGAGCTGTTTTTT	CATSRDRDRVDDTGELFF
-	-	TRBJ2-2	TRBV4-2	TGTGCCAGCAGGGCGGGAGGGACAGGGAGATTCAGCGACACCGGGGAGCTGTTTTTT	CASRAGGTGRFSDTGELFF
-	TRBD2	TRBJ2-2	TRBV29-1	TGCAGCGTGACTAGCGGGACCGCCGGGGAGCTGTTTTTT	CSVTSGTAGELFF
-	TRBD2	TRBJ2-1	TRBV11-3	TGTGCCAGCAGCTTGCTAGCGGGAGTCGGTGAGCAGTTCTTC	CASSLLAGVGEQFF
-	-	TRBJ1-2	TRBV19	TGTGCCAGTAGTACTCCGGGACTGAACTATGGCTACACCTTC	CASSTPGLNYGYTF
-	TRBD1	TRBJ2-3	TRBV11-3	TGTGCCAGCAGCCCCAGGGACAGGGGGGGGAATACGCAGTATTTT	CASSPRDRGGNTQYF
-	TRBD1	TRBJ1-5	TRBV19	TGTGCCAGTACGGGACCGGGACAGGGGTTCCCTAGCAATCAGCCCCAGCATTTT	CASTGPGQGFPSNQPQHF
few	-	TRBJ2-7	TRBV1	TGCACCAGCAGCCAAGATGCTAGCTGCATTACCTACGAGCAGTACTTC	CTSSQDASCITYEQYF
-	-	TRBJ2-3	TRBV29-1	TGCAGCGTTGAAGGGACCCAGCCAGATACGCAGTATTTT	CSVEGTQPDTQYF
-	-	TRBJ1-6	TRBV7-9	TGTGCCAGCACCCGGGGTACGGGTTCACCCCTCCACTTT	CASTRGTGSPLHF
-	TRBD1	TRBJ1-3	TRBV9	TGTGCCAGCAGCTCTGGGACAGGGGGGAACTCTGGAAACACCATATATTTT	CASSSGTGGNSGNTIYF
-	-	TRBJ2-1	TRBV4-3	TGCGCCAGCAGCCGGGATGGGGGTCTCGGTAATGAGCAGTTCTTC	CASSRDGGLGNEQFF
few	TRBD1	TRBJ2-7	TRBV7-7	TGTGCTAGCAGCATTGGACAGGGATTCTACGAGCAGTACTTC	CASSIGQGFYEQYF
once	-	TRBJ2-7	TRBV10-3	TGTGCCATCAGTGAAAATCTAGGCATCTCCTACGAGCAGTACTTC	CAISENLGISYEQYF
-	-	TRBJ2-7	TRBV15	TGTGCCACCAGCAAAGGGATCGGGTACGAGCAGTACTTC	CATSKGIGYEQYF
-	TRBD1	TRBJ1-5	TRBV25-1	TGTGCCAGCAGTGAAGGGGGGGGGACAGCTAATCAGCCCCAGCATTTT	CASSEGGGTANQPQHF
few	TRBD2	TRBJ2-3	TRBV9	TGTGCCAGCAGCGTAATAGCGGGAGGGCCAGATACGCAGTATTTT	CASSVIAGGPDTQYF
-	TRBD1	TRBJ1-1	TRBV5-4	TGTGCCAGCAGCTATGTCGGACAGGGAGGGACTGAAGCTTTCTTT	CASSYVGQGGTEAFF
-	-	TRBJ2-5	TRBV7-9	TGTGCCAGCAGCTTAGGAGCGGTAGGGTGGGAGACCCAGTACTTC	CASSLGAVGWETQYF
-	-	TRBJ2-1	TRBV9	TGTGCCAGCAGCACTTACCGGGACTTCGCCTACAATGAGCAGTTCTTC	CASSTYRDFAYNEQFF